This note documents a single TCR beta chain sequence. The data derive from a study of STAT5B mutations in CD4+ large granular lymphocyte leukemia. V dropped 6 bases and J dropped 0 bases, with 15 bases sitting between them. The CDR3 extends over 16 amino acids. Germline CDR1 reads MNHEY; CDR2 reads SMNVEV (reference sequence). TCRdb keeps only in-frame clones here, not all; method: immunoSEQ multiplex PCR. The table has more than 30,000 clones, 70% to 90% seen once. The chain is built from TRBV27 and TRBJ1-5; D is possibly TRBD1 (5 bases). The receptor comes from a human donor in good health. Sequenced sample: CD4+ T cells from blood buffy coats. The CDR3, as DNA: TGTGCCAGCAGACCGACGGGACGGATTAGCAATCAGCCCCAGCATTTT. Its translation: CASRPTGRISNQPQHF.